A selection of T cell receptor beta chains follows, all from one sample in a study of blood T cells in healthy people across ages. TCRdb independently ran MiXCR on the 5' RACE reads; one entry per CDR3 protein. The table lists approximately 1.5 million distinct CDR3 sequences, about 35% of them singletons. Sequencing input: blood. The source is a woman aged 30 to 39 in good health. CDR3s include the opening cysteine and the closing phenylalanine or tryptophan. A D gene is named only where the DNA matches it firmly. Size values are once, few and many counts, or a class for expanded clones, and some rows have none.

J: TRBJ1-4
V: TRBV20-1
D: -
size: few
DNA: TGCAGTGCTAGAATTCCGTTAGGGGAAAAACTGTTTTTT
CDR3: CSARIPLGEKLFF

J: TRBJ2-3
V: TRBV5-1
D: TRBD2
size: few
DNA: TGCGCCAGCAAAGGGGGTCGGGGAGCGGGGGAAGATACGCAGTATTTT
CDR3: CASKGGRGAGEDTQYF

J: TRBJ2-7
V: TRBV6-1
D: TRBD2
size: -
DNA: TGTGCCACCCTCACAGCGGGAGGGTCCGACGAGCAGTACTTC
CDR3: CATLTAGGSDEQYF

J: TRBJ1-1
V: TRBV6-6
D: -
size: -
DNA: TGTGCCACCGGGGGGTTGAACACTGAAGCTTTCTTT
CDR3: CATGGLNTEAFF

J: TRBJ2-1
V: TRBV10-3
D: -
size: -
DNA: TGTGCCATCCAGAGTTCGAGCGAGGCGTCCTACAATGAGCAGTTCTTC
CDR3: CAIQSSSEASYNEQFF

J: TRBJ2-2
V: TRBV7-3
D: TRBD2
size: -
DNA: TGTGCCAGCAGCTTAACGGGGTTTAGCGGGGCCGGGGAGCTGTTTTTT
CDR3: CASSLTGFSGAGELFF

J: TRBJ2-7
V: TRBV15
D: TRBD2
size: few
DNA: TGTGCCACCAGCAGAGATAGACTAGCGGGAGGATCCTACGAGCAGTACTTC
CDR3: CATSRDRLAGGSYEQYF

J: TRBJ1-2
V: TRBV3-1
D: TRBD1
size: -
DNA: TGTGCCAGCAGCCAAATCGTCAGGTCGGAGGTCATAGGACAGGGGCCCTTCGGCTACACCTTC
CDR3: CASSQIVRSEVIGQGPFGYTF

J: TRBJ2-1
V: TRBV9
D: TRBD1
size: -
DNA: TGTGCCAGCAGCGTAGAACAGGGGGCTTTAAGCGAGCAGTTCTTC
CDR3: CASSVEQGALSEQFF

J: TRBJ2-5
V: TRBV5-1
D: -
size: -
DNA: TGCGCCAGCAGCTTGGGCCCAACCCGCGGGCAAGAGACCCAGTACTTC
CDR3: CASSLGPTRGQETQYF

J: TRBJ1-5
V: TRBV6-2/TRBV6-3
D: -
size: -
DNA: TGTGCCAGCAATGATGTACCACTGGGGGGACAGCCCCAGCATTTT
CDR3: CASNDVPLGGQPQHF

J: TRBJ2-6
V: TRBV5-4
D: -
size: few
DNA: TGTGCCAGCAGCTTGCTGGCGGTGAGCTCTGGGGCCAACGTCCTGACTTTC
CDR3: CASSLLAVSSGANVLTF

J: TRBJ2-5
V: TRBV15
D: TRBD1
size: -
DNA: TGTGCCACCAGCAGCACAGGGGGCCTAAAGACCCAGTACTTC
CDR3: CATSSTGGLKTQYF

J: TRBJ2-7
V: TRBV10-3
D: TRBD2
size: many
DNA: TGTGCCACCGCCTGGGCGGGGGGGTACGAGCAGTACTTC
CDR3: CATAWAGGYEQYF

J: TRBJ2-3
V: TRBV3-1
D: -
size: -
DNA: TGTGCCAGCAGCCAAGATCCGGGGCCTGAAGATACGCAGTATTTT
CDR3: CASSQDPGPEDTQYF

J: TRBJ2-3
V: TRBV27
D: TRBD2
size: few
DNA: TGTGCCAGCTTCGCCCTAGCGGGAGATCTAATAGGTACGCAGTATTTT
CDR3: CASFALAGDLIGTQYF

J: TRBJ2-7
V: TRBV28
D: TRBD2
size: many
DNA: TGTGCCAGCAGCCTCACGTTGAGCGGGAGCGAGACCTACGAGCAGTACTTC
CDR3: CASSLTLSGSETYEQYF

J: TRBJ2-1
V: TRBV20-1
D: -
size: few
DNA: TGCAGTGCTTGGAAAGCGGGCACCCCCAATGAGCAGTTCTTC
CDR3: CSAWKAGTPNEQFF

J: TRBJ1-5
V: TRBV3-1
D: -
size: -
DNA: TGTGCCAGCAGCCAAGATTCGGGCTTCAATCAGCCCCAGCATTTT
CDR3: CASSQDSGFNQPQHF

J: TRBJ2-7
V: TRBV7-9
D: TRBD1
size: -
DNA: TGTGCCAGCAGCTTCACCGACAGGGTGGGGTACGAGCAGTACTTC
CDR3: CASSFTDRVGYEQYF

J: TRBJ1-2
V: TRBV7-2
D: -
size: -
DNA: TGTGCCAGCAGCTATGACAGTGCTAACTATGGCTACACCTTC
CDR3: CASSYDSANYGYTF

J: TRBJ2-7
V: TRBV5-1
D: TRBD2
size: few
DNA: TGCGCCAGCAGCAAGGGACTAGCGGCGGCCTACGAGCAGTACTTC
CDR3: CASSKGLAAAYEQYF

J: TRBJ2-7
V: TRBV21-1
D: -
size: -
DNA: TGTGCCAGCAGCAAGCCCGAGGAGCAGTACTTC
CDR3: CASSKPEEQYF

J: TRBJ1-6
V: TRBV25-1
D: -
size: -
DNA: TGTGCCAGCAGGACCTATAATTCACCCCTCCACTTT
CDR3: CASRTYNSPLHF

J: TRBJ2-1
V: TRBV10-1
D: -
size: few
DNA: TGCGCCAGCAGTGAGTTTAAGCTTCGTGAGCAGTTCTTC
CDR3: CASSEFKLREQFF

J: TRBJ2-7
V: TRBV3-1
D: TRBD2
size: -
DNA: TGTGCCAGCAGCCAAGAATCACGGCGGGAGAACGAGCAGTACTTC
CDR3: CASSQESRRENEQYF

J: TRBJ2-1
V: TRBV2
D: -
size: -
DNA: TGTGCCACCCAATGGAGGGGGGCCAGCTACAATGAGCAGTTCTTC
CDR3: CATQWRGASYNEQFF

J: TRBJ2-1
V: TRBV11-2
D: TRBD1
size: -
DNA: TGTGCCAGCAGCGGAGGTTGGGTACAGGGGGCTTTATCCTACAATGAGCAGTTCTTC
CDR3: CASSGGWVQGALSYNEQFF

J: TRBJ2-1
V: TRBV7-6
D: TRBD1
size: -
DNA: TGTGCCTGCAGCACCACGGACAGGATAACCTACAATGAGCAGTTCTTC
CDR3: CACSTTDRITYNEQFF

J: TRBJ2-2
V: TRBV11-2
D: -
size: -
DNA: TGTGCCAGCAGTCCGAGGCAGACGAACACCGGGGAGCTGTTTTTT
CDR3: CASSPRQTNTGELFF

J: TRBJ1-1
V: TRBV12-3/TRBV12-4
D: -
size: -
DNA: TGTGCCAGCAGTTTAGGGGGAACACGTACAACTGAAGCTTTCTTT
CDR3: CASSLGGTRTTEAFF

J: TRBJ2-3
V: TRBV6-5
D: -
size: many
DNA: TGTGCCAGCAGTCCGACGGTCGGAGGGGACGATACGCAGTATTTT
CDR3: CASSPTVGGDDTQYF

J: TRBJ2-7
V: TRBV4-1
D: -
size: few
DNA: TGCGCCAGCAGCCAAGCCCAAACTAGTGGAGCCTACGAGCAGTACTTC
CDR3: CASSQAQTSGAYEQYF